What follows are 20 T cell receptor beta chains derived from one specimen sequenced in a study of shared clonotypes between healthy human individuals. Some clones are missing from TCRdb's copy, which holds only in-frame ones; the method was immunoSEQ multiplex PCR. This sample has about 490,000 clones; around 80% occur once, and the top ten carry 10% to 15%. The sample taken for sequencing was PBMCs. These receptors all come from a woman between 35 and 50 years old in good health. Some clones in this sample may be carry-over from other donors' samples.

The CDR3 protein is CASSILRGELFF. CDR3 nucleotide sequence: TGTGCCAGTAGTATATTACGAGGGGAGCTGTTTTTT. V gene TRBV19 combines with J gene TRBJ2-2; D is uncertain. This CDR3 contains 12 residues. V was clipped by 2 bases and J by 8 bases, with 6 bases between them. Germline-derived CDR1 and CDR2 are LNHDA and SQIVND (reference sequence).

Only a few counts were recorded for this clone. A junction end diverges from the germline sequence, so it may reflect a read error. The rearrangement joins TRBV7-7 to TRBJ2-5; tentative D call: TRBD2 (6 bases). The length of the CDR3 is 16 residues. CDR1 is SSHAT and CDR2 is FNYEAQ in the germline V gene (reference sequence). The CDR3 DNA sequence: TGTGCTAGCAGCGTAGGAGGGACCAGGAGGACAGAGACCCAGTACTTC. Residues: CASSVGGTRRTETQYF.

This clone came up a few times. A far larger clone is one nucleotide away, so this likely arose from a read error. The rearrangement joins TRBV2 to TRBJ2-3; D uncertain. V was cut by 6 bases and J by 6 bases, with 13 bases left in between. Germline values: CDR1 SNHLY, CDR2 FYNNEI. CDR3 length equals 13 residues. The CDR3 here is CASSRPFLDTQYF. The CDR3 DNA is TGTGCCAGCAGCAGACCGTTTCTGGATACGCAGTATTTT. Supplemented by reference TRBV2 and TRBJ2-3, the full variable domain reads EPEVTQTPSHQVTQMGQEVILRCVPISNHLYFYWYRQILGQKVEFLVSFYNNEISEKSEIFDDQFSVERPDGSNFTLKIRSTKLEDSAMYFCASSRPFLDTQYFGPGTRLTVL.

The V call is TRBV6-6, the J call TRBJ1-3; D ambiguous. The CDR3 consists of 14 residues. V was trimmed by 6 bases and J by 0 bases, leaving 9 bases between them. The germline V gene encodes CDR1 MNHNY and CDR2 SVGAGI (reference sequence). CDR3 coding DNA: TGTGCCAGCAGCGGACTGCGCTCTGGAAACACCATATATTTT. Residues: CASSGLRSGNTIYF.

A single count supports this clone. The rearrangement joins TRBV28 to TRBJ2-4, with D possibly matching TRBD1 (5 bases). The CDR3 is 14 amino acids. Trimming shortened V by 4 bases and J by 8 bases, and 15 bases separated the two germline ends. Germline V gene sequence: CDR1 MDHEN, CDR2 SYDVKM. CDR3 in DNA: TGTGCCAGCAGTTCCCCACGGCAGGGCCACATTCAGTACTTC. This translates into CASSSPRQGHIQYF.

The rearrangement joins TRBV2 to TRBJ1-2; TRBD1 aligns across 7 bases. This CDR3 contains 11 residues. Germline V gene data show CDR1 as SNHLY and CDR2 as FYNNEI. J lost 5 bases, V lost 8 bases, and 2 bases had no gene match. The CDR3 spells CASGDSYGYTF. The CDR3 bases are TGTGCCAGCGGGGACAGTTATGGCTACACCTTC.

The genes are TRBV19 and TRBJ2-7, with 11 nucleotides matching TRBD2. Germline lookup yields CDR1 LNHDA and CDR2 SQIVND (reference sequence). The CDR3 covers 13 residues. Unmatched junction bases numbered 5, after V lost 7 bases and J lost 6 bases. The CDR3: CASKGTSGSEQYF. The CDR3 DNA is TGTGCCAGTAAAGGAACTAGCGGGAGCGAGCAGTACTTC.

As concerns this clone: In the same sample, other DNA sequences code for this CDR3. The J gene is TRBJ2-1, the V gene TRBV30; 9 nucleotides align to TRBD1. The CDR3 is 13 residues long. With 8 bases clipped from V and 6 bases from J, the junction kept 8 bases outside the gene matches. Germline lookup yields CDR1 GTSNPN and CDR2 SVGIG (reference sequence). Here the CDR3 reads CAGGTGYVNEQFF. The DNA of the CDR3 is TGTGCCGGGGGGACAGGGTATGTCAATGAGCAGTTCTTC.

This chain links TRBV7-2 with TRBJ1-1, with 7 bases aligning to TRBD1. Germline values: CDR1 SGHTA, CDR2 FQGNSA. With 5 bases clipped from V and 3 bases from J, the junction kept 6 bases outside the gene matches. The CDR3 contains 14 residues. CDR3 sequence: CASSLQGVDTEAFF. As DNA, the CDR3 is TGTGCCAGCAGCCTTCAGGGGGTTGACACTGAAGCTTTCTTT.

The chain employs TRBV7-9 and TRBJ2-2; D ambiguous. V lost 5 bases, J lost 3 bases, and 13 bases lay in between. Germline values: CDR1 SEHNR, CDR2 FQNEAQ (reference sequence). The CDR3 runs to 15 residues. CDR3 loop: CASSPMGGDTGELFF. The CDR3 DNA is TGTGCCAGCAGCCCGATGGGTGGGGACACCGGGGAGCTGTTTTTT. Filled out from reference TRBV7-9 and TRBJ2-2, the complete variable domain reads DTGVSQNPRHKITKRGQNVTFRCDPISEHNRLYWYRQTLGQGPEFLTYFQNEAQLEKSRLLSDRFSAERPKGSFSTLEIQRTEQGDSAMYLCASSPMGGDTGELFFGEGSRLTVL.

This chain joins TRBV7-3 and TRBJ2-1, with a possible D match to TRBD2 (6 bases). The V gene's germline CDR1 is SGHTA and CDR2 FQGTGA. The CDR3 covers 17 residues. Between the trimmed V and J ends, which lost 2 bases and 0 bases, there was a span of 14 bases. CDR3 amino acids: CASSLYGGASSYNEQFF. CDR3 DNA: TGTGCCAGCAGCTTATACGGCGGGGCGAGCTCCTACAATGAGCAGTTCTTC.

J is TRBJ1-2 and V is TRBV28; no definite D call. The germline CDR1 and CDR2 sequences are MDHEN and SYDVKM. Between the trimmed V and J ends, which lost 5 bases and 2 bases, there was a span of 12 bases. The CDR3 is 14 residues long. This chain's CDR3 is CASSRMASNYGYTF. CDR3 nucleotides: TGTGCCAGCAGTAGAATGGCCTCAAACTATGGCTACACCTTC.

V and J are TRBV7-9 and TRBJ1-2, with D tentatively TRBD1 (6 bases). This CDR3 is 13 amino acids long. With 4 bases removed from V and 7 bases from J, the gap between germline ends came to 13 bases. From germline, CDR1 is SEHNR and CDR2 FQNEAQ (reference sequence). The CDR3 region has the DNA TGTGCCAGCAGCTCACTACAGGGCCTTGGCTACACCTTC. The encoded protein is CASSSLQGLGYTF.

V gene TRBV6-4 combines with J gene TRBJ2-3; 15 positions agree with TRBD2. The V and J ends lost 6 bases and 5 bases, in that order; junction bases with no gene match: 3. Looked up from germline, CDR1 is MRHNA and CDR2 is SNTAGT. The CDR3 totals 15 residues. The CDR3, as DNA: TGTGCCAGCAGCCAGGGACTAGCGGGAGGAGATACGCAGTATTTT. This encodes CASSQGLAGGDTQYF.

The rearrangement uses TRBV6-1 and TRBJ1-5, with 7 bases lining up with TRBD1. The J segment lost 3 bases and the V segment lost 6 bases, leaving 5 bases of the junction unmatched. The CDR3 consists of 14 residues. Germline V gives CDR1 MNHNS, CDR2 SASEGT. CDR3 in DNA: TGTGCCAGCAGCCCGGGACAGCCCAATCAGCCCCAGCATTTT. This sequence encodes CASSPGQPNQPQHF.

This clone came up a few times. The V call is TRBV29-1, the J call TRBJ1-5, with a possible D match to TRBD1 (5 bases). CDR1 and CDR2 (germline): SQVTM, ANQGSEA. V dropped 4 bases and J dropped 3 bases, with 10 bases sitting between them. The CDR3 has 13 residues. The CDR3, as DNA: TGCAGCGTTGTGGGGACCTCCAATCAGCCCCAGCATTTT. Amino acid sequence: CSVVGTSNQPQHF.

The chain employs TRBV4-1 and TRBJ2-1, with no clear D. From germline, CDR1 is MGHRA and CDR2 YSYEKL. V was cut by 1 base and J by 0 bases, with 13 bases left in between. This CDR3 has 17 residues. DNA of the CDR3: TGCGCCAGCAGCCAAGGGCCTCCTATCAGCTCCTACAATGAGCAGTTCTTC. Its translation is CASSQGPPISSYNEQFF.

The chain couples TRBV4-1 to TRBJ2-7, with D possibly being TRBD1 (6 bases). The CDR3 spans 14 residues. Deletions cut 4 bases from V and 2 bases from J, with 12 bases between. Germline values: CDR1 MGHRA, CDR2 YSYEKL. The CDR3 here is CASSPGTSTYEQYF. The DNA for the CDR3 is TGCGCCAGCAGCCCCGGGACAAGCACCTACGAGCAGTACTTC.

This chain's CDR3 is CASRAVPNTGELFF. CDR3 sequence (DNA): TGTGCCAGCAGGGCAGTCCCGAACACCGGGGAGCTGTTTTTT. The chain recombines TRBV6-1 with TRBJ2-2; the D is unclear. Germline CDR1 MNHNS, CDR2 SASEGT. This CDR3 has 14 amino acids. The germline V and J ends were trimmed by 6 bases and 0 bases, with 8 bases remaining between them.

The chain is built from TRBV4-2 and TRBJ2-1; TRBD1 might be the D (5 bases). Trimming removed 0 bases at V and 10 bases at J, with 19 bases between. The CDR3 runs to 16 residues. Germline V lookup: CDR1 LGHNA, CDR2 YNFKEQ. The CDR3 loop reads CASSQDRASAGAEQFF. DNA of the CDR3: TGTGCCAGCAGCCAAGATCGGGCCTCTGCTGGGGCGGAGCAGTTCTTC.